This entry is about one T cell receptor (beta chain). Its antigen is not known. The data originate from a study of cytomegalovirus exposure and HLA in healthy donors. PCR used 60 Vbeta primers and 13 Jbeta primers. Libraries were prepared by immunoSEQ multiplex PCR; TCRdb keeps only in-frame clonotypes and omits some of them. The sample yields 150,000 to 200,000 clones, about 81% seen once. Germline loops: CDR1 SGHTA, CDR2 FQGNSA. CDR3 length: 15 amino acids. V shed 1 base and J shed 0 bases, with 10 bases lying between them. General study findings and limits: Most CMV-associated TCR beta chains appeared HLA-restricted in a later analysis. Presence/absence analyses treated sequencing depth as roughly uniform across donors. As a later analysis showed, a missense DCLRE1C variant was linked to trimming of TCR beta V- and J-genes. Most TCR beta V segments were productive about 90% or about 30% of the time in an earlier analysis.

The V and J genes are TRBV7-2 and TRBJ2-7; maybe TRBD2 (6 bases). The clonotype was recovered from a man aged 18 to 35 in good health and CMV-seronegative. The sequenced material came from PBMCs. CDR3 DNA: TGTGCCAGCAGCTTAGTGGGGGGAACCTCCTACGAGCAGTACTTC. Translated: CASSLVGGTSYEQYF.